This T cell receptor beta chain was profiled in a study of blood T cells in healthy people across ages. Together with a sample-barcoded 5' primer, a J-beta primer mix was included in a second PCR lasting roughly 7 to 11 cycles. TCRdb reprocessed the 5' RACE reads via MiXCR and lists one record per CDR3 protein. This table holds approximately 830,000 distinct CDR3 sequences, 62% found once. Each individual donor underwent a draw of roughly 10 milliliters of peripheral blood. Germline V CDR1 and CDR2: LGHNA, YSLEER. The CDR3 length is 18 residues. With 1 base clipped from V and 3 bases from J, the junction kept 9 bases outside the gene matches.

The chain is built from TRBV4-3 and TRBJ2-3; 11 positions match TRBD2. The TCR originated in a man aged 25-40 years in good health. Sequencing was done on a sample of blood. CDR3 amino acids: CASSQGPGTSGGTDTQYF. CDR3 nucleotide sequence: TGCGCCAGCAGCCAAGGGCCAGGAACTAGCGGGGGTACAGATACGCAGTATTTT.